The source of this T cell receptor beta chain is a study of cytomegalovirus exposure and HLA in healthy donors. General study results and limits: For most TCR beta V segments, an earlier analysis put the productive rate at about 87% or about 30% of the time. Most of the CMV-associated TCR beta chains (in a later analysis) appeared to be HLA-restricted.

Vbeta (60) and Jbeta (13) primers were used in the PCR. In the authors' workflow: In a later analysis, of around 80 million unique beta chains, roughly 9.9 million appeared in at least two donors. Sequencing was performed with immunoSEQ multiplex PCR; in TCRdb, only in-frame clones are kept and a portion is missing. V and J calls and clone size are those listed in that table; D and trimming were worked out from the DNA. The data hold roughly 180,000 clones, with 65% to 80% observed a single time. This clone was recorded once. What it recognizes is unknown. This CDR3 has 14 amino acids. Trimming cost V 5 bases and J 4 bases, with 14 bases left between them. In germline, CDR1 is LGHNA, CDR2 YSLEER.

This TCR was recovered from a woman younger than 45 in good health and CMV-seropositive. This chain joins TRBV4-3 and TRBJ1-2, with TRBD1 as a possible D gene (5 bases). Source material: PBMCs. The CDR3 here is CASSEDKRGYGYTF. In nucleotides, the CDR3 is TGCGCCAGCAGCGAGGACAAAAGAGGCTATGGCTACACCTTC.